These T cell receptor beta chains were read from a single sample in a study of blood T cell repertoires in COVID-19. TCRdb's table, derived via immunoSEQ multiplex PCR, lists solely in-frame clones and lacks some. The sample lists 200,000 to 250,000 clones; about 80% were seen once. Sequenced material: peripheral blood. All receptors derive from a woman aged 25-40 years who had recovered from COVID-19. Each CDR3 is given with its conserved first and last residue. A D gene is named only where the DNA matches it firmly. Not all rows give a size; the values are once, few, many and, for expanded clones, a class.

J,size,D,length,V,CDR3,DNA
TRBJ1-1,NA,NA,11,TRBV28,CASTWRDVAFF,TGTGCCAGCACCTGGCGGGACGTAGCTTTCTTT
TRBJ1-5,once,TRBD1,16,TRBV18,CASSRDRGAGNQPQHF,TGTGCCAGCTCACGGGACAGGGGTGCGGGCAATCAGCCCCAGCATTTT
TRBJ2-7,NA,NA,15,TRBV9,CASSVAGVLSYEQYF,TGTGCCAGCAGCGTAGCAGGGGTCCTCTCCTACGAGCAGTACTTC
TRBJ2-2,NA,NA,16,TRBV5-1,CASSFDTSRNTGELFF,TGCGCCAGCAGCTTTGATACATCCCGGAACACCGGGGAGCTGTTTTTT
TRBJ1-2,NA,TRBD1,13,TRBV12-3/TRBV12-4,CASSLGQVGGYTF,TGTGCCAGCAGTCTGGGACAGGTCGGTGGCTACACCTTC
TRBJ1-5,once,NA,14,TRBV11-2,CASSSGGFNQPQHF,TGTGCCAGCAGCTCAGGTGGGTTCAATCAGCCCCAGCATTTT
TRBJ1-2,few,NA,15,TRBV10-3,CAISERQGLDYGYTF,TGTGCCATCAGTGAGAGGCAGGGTTTGGACTATGGCTACACCTTC
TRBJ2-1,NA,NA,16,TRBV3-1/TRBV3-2,CASSQGVAGGNNEQFF,TGTGCCAGCAGCCAAGGTGTGGCAGGGGGGAACAATGAGCAGTTCTTC
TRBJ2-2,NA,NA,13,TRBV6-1,CASSETRTGELFF,TGTGCCAGCAGTGAAACGCGGACCGGGGAGCTGTTTTTT
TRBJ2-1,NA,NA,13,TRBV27,CASSLRGYNEQFF,TGTGCCAGCAGTTTAAGGGGGTACAATGAGCAGTTCTTC
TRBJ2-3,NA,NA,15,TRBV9,CASSVVGGEADTQYF,TGTGCCAGCAGCGTAGTCGGGGGAGAGGCAGATACGCAGTATTTT
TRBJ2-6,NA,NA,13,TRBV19,CATGYSGANVLTF,TGTGCCACAGGGTACTCTGGGGCCAACGTCCTGACTTTC
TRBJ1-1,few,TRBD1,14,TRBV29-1,CSAGGEDRNTEAFF,TGCAGCGCAGGGGGGGAGGACAGGAACACTGAAGCTTTCTTT
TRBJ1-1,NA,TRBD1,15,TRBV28,CASWSLRDRGTEAFF,TGTGCCAGCTGGTCCCTCCGGGACAGGGGCACTGAAGCTTTCTTT
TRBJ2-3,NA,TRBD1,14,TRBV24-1,CATSDDRGTDTQYF,TGTGCCACCAGTGACGACAGGGGCACAGATACGCAGTATTTT
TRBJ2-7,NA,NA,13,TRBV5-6,CASSQGSLYEQYF,TGTGCCAGCAGCCAGGGCAGCCTCTACGAGCAGTACTTC
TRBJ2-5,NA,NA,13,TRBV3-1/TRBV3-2,CASSQAAGETQYF,TGTGCCAGCAGCCAAGCGGCCGGGGAGACCCAGTACTTC
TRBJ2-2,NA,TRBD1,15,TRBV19,CASSPGQGRSGELFF,TGTGCCAGTAGTCCAGGACAGGGGAGATCCGGGGAGCTGTTTTTT
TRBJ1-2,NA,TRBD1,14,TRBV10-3,CAITSTGTAYGYTF,TGTGCCATCACTTCGACCGGGACAGCGTATGGCTACACCTTC
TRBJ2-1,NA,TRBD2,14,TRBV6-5,CASRGTSGRNEQFF,TGTGCCAGCAGAGGGACTAGCGGGAGGAATGAGCAGTTCTTC
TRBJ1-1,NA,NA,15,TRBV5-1,CASSVQGPLYTEAFF,TGCGCCAGCAGCGTCCAGGGGCCCCTCTACACTGAAGCTTTCTTT
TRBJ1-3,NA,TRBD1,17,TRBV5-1,CASSSYPQGESGNTIYF,TGCGCCAGCAGTTCTTACCCACAGGGGGAGTCTGGAAACACCATATATTTT
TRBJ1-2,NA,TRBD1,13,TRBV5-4,CASSNTGEEGYTF,TGTGCCAGCAGCAACACAGGGGAGGAGGGCTACACCTTC
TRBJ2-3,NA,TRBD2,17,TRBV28,CASRDTLPTSGADTQYF,TGTGCCAGCAGAGACACCCTTCCGACTAGCGGCGCAGATACGCAGTATTTT
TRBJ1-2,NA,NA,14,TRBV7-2,CASSLANSNYGYTF,TGTGCCAGCAGCTTAGCAAACTCTAACTATGGCTACACCTTC
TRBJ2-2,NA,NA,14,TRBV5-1,CASSLQTNTGELFF,TGCGCCAGCAGCTTGCAGACGAACACCGGGGAGCTGTTTTTT
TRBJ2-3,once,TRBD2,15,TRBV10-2,CASSESVAGADTQYF,TGCGCCAGCAGTGAGTCAGTAGCGGGAGCGGATACGCAGTATTTT
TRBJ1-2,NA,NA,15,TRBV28,CAISLPSGPNYGYTF,TGTGCCATATCCCTACCAAGTGGGCCTAACTATGGCTACACCTTC
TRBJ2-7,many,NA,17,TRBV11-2,CASRLGGPRGGDGEQYF,TGTGCCAGCAGGTTAGGGGGACCACGCGGGGGAGATGGGGAGCAGTACTTC